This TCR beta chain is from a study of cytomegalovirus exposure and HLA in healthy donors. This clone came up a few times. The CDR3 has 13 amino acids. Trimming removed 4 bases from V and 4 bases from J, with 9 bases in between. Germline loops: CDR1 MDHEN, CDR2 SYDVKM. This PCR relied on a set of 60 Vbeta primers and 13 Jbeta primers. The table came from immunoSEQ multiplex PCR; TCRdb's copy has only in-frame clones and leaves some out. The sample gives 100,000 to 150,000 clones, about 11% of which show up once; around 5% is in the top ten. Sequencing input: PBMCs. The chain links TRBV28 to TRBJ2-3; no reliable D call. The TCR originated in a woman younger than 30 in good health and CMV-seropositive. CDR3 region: CASSSPNADTQYF. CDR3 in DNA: TGTGCCAGCAGTTCTCCTAACGCAGATACGCAGTATTTT.